Presented here are 3 T cell receptor beta chains from one specimen sequenced in a study of OX40 agonist ivuxolimab in advanced cancers. Here immunoSEQ multiplex PCR was the method, and the copy in TCRdb shows in-frame clones only, minus some. In the table there are around 77,000 clones, approximately 89% of which are singletons. The specimen comprised CD4+ or CD8+ T cells sorted from blood, sampled in a trial of the OX40 agonist ivuxolimab. The receptors were sampled from an adult with an advanced solid tumor such as melanoma, head and neck, liver or kidney cancer.

This chain uses TRBV5-6 with TRBJ2-2; perhaps TRBD2 as D (5 bases). The CDR3 runs 16 residues. The ends were cut back, 4 bases at V and 0 bases at J, with 13 bases in the middle. Germline V gene data show CDR1 as SGHDT and CDR2 as YYEEEE. CDR3 sequence (DNA): TGTGCCAGCAGCGTGGTTGGTAGCGCGAACACCGGGGAGCTGTTTTTT. Protein: CASSVVGSANTGELFF.

J is TRBJ1-3 and V is TRBV2; D gene unclear. Germline assignment: CDR1 SNHLY and CDR2 FYNNEI. Trimming removed 7 bases from V and 0 bases from J, with 16 bases in between. CDR3 length equals 16 residues. The CDR3 DNA reads TGTGCCAGCATCACGCAAGGACCTTTCTCTGGAAACACCATATATTTT. Translation: CASITQGPFSGNTIYF.

This clone was counted a single time. The rearrangement joins TRBV7-8 to TRBJ1-2, with 8 nucleotides matching TRBD1. The germline gives CDR1 SGHVS, CDR2 FQNEAQ. V shed 6 bases and J 6 bases; nucleotides not matched to a gene: 9. This CDR3 has 14 residues. The chain's CDR3 is CASSWTGSKNGYTF. In nucleotides, the CDR3 is TGTGCCAGCAGTTGGACAGGGAGTAAAAATGGCTACACCTTC.